These 29 T cell receptor beta chains were all obtained from the same sample, sequenced in a study of blood T cell repertoires in COVID-19. Sequencing used immunoSEQ multiplex PCR; TCRdb keeps in-frame clones, though not all of them. The sample contains over 250,000 clones, less than 90% of which appear only once. Sequenced: PBMCs or T cells enriched from blood (not recorded which). Receptors were obtained from a woman between 50 and 59 years old who had recovered from COVID-19.

The J gene is TRBJ1-5, the V gene TRBV6-2 or TRBV6-3; 8 bases fit TRBD1. CDR1 is MNHEY, CDR2 SVGEGT, per germline. This CDR3 is 14 amino acids long. V trimming: 4 bases; J trimming: 6 bases; junction bases outside the gene matches: 5. CDR3 bases: TGTGCCAGCAGTTCTGGACAGGGAGCTCAGCCCCAGCATTTT. Protein sequence: CASSSGQGAQPQHF.

The chain uses TRBV4-2 and TRBJ2-6, with a possible D match to TRBD1 (6 bases). CDR3 length: 16 amino acids. V was shortened by 3 bases and J by 2 bases, with 11 bases between the two germline ends. Germline CDR1 reads LGHNA; CDR2 reads YNFKEQ. The CDR3 bases are TGTGCCAGCAGCCAGGATGGGGGCACTGGGGCCAACGTCCTGACTTTC. Amino acids: CASSQDGGTGANVLTF.

V usage is TRBV7-8 and J usage is TRBJ2-1; tentatively, D is TRBD2 (6 bases). The germline gives CDR1 SGHVS, CDR2 FQNEAQ. CDR3 length: 14 amino acids. V was clipped by 0 bases and J by 6 bases, with 9 bases between them. The CDR3 protein is CASSLAGGVNEQFF. CDR3 nucleotide sequence: TGTGCCAGCAGCTTAGCAGGCGGGGTCAATGAGCAGTTCTTC.

The chain employs TRBV2 and TRBJ1-3, with D perhaps TRBD1 (6 bases). Deletions cut 3 bases from V and 0 bases from J, with 9 bases between. This CDR3 comprises 15 residues. CDR1 and CDR2 from the germline V gene are SNHLY and FYNNEI. The CDR3: CASSDGRGSGNTIYF. The CDR3 DNA reads TGTGCCAGCAGTGACGGCAGGGGCTCTGGAAACACCATATATTTT.

The gene calls are TRBV27 and TRBJ2-3; D is possibly TRBD2 (7 bases). CDR1 is MNHEY, CDR2 SMNVEV, per germline (reference sequence). This CDR3 comprises 17 residues. V was cut by 1 base and J by 1 base, with 15 bases left in between. CDR3 DNA sequence: TGTGCCAGCAGTTTATGGGGGGGGGCAGGGCGCACAGATACGCAGTATTTT. This encodes CASSLWGGAGRTDTQYF.

The chain carries TRBV6-2 or TRBV6-3 and TRBJ2-7; the D gene is possibly TRBD1 (5 bases). CDR1 and CDR2 from the germline V gene are MNHEY and SVGEGT. V gave up 0 bases and J gave up 0 bases, with 6 bases separating them. The CDR3 length is 14 residues. The CDR3 reads CASSYSGVSYEQYF. The CDR3 DNA reads as TGTGCCAGCAGTTACTCAGGGGTCTCCTACGAGCAGTACTTC.

The V gene is TRBV6-5, the J gene TRBJ1-2; a weak D match, TRBD1 (6 bases). Germline V lookup: CDR1 MNHEY, CDR2 SVGAGI. V dropped 6 bases and J dropped 5 bases, with 10 bases sitting between them. The CDR3 covers 12 residues. This chain's CDR3 is CASSRGHYGYTF. The CDR3 DNA is TGTGCCAGCAGCAGGGGACATTATGGCTACACCTTC.

V gene TRBV10-3 combines with J gene TRBJ2-7; a possible D gene is TRBD1 (5 bases). Germline V lookup: CDR1 ENHRY, CDR2 SYGVKD. This CDR3 contains 13 residues. Deletions cut 3 bases from V and 3 bases from J, with 9 bases between. CDR3 nucleotide sequence: TGTGCCATCAGTGAAAGACAGCACTACGAGCAGTACTTC. Amino acid sequence: CAISERQHYEQYF.

The chain has TRBV7-2 and TRBJ2-7; perhaps TRBD2 as D (6 bases). Germline V gives CDR1 SGHTA, CDR2 FQGNSA. Trimming took off 3 bases at V and 2 bases at J, with 11 bases between the two ends. This CDR3 has 14 residues. Here the CDR3 DNA reads TGTGCCAGCAGCTTCCTAGCGTTCACCTACGAGCAGTACTTC. It encodes CASSFLAFTYEQYF.

The chain is built from TRBV7-9 and TRBJ2-5, with 12 bases that match TRBD2. The V and J ends lost 4 bases and 1 base, in that order; junction bases with no gene match: 1. Germline CDR1 SEHNR, CDR2 FQNEAQ (reference sequence). The CDR3 is 15 residues long. CDR3 DNA: TGTGCCAGCAGCTCGGGACTAGCGGGCCAAGAGACCCAGTACTTC. It codes for CASSSGLAGQETQYF.

This clone occurred once. The rearrangement uses TRBV10-3 and TRBJ2-7; D gene unclear. V was pared by 5 bases and J by 4 bases, with 6 bases between. Germline V lookup: CDR1 ENHRY, CDR2 SYGVKD. The CDR3 contains 11 residues. This CDR3 reads CAISTQYEQYF. The CDR3 bases are TGTGCCATCAGTACACAGTACGAGCAGTACTTC.

The chain couples TRBV28 to TRBJ1-1, with unresolved D. Germline loops: CDR1 MDHEN, CDR2 SYDVKM. V lost 1 base and J 1 base, leaving 10 bases between the germline ends. The CDR3 length is 15 residues. DNA for the CDR3: TGTGCCAGCAGTTTATCGGGAGCTGAGAACACTGAAGCTTTCTTT. Its protein product is CASSLSGAENTEAFF.

The chain joins TRBV21-1 to TRBJ2-1; TRBD1 is the table's D call and was not checked against the DNA. TRBV21-1 is a pseudogene. This CDR3 spans 18 amino acids. The CDR3 sequence is CASSKGRTGQSVWNEQFF. In DNA form, the CDR3 reads TGTGCCAGCAGCAAAGGGCGGACAGGGCAATCAGTTTGGAATGAGCAGTTCTTC.

This chain uses TRBV18 with TRBJ1-1; D gene unclear. This CDR3 has 15 amino acids. CDR1 and CDR2 (germline): KGHSH, LQKENI. The ends were cut back, 3 bases at V and 0 bases at J, with 11 bases in the middle. CDR3 amino acids: CASSPSGLLNTEAFF. The CDR3, as DNA: TGTGCCAGCTCACCCTCAGGACTTTTGAACACTGAAGCTTTCTTT.

CDR3 loop: CASSLLPLAGELETQYF. The CDR3 nucleotides are TGTGCCAGCAGCTTACTTCCGCTAGCGGGGGAATTGGAGACCCAGTACTTC. The chain is built from TRBV11-3 and TRBJ2-5; 10 bases are a match to TRBD2. Germline assignment: CDR1 SGHNT and CDR2 YENEEA. Trimming at V came to 2 bases and at J to 5 bases, leaving 11 bases not matched to a gene. The CDR3 is made up of 17 amino acids.

The V gene is TRBV6-2 or TRBV6-3, the J gene TRBJ2-5; 8 bases map to TRBD2. The J segment lost 5 bases and the V segment lost 4 bases, leaving 9 bases of the junction unmatched. Germline loops: CDR1 MNHEY, CDR2 SVGEGT. The CDR3 consists of 15 residues. The CDR3 DNA follows: TGTGCCAGCAGTTCAGGTCGGGAGGGACCGGAGACCCAGTACTTC. Protein: CASSSGREGPETQYF.

This chain connects TRBV10-2 to TRBJ1-1, with 8 positions matching TRBD1. V lost 7 bases to trimming and J lost 2 bases; unmatched junction nucleotides: 9. Germline loops: CDR1 WSHSY, CDR2 SAAADI. This CDR3 is 15 amino acids long. CDR3 coding DNA: TGCGCCAGCAAAGGGCAGGGGGCGTACAACACTGAAGCTTTCTTT. Translation gives CASKGQGAYNTEAFF.

J is TRBJ1-6 and V is TRBV19, with D maybe TRBD1 (6 bases). Germline CDR1 LNHDA, CDR2 SQIVND (reference sequence). The CDR3 has 14 amino acids. Trimming shortened V by 4 bases and J by 7 bases, and 11 bases separated the two germline ends. The CDR3 DNA reads as TGTGCCAGTAGTAGGACAGTAATGAATTCACCCCTCCACTTT. This gives the protein CASSRTVMNSPLHF.

This clone showed up just a few times. The V call is TRBV6-6, the J call TRBJ2-2; TRBD1 aligns across 9 bases. Germline assignment: CDR1 MNHNY and CDR2 SVGAGI (reference sequence). This CDR3 contains 14 residues. With V trimmed by 5 bases and J by 4 bases, 2 bases remained unmatched. The CDR3, as DNA: TGTGCCAGCAGTCGACAGGGGGTCACCGGGGAGCTGTTTTTT. Translating it yields CASSRQGVTGELFF.

CDR3 nucleotide sequence: TGTGCCAGCAGCCCAGAGATGCAGGGCCCCCGCTCTGGGGCCAACGTCCTGACTTTC. Translated, it gives CASSPEMQGPRSGANVLTF. The chain uses TRBV7-6 and TRBJ2-6; perhaps TRBD1 as D (5 bases). CDR1 SGHVS and CDR2 FNYEAQ come from the germline V gene. The CDR3 length is 19 residues. V was pared by 5 bases and J by 0 bases, with 20 bases between.

CDR3 bases: TGTGCCAGCAGTTTGGGAGGGACACCAAGAATCGGCACTGAAGCTTTCTTT. Protein: CASSLGGTPRIGTEAFF. The chain employs TRBV28 and TRBJ1-1; weak D call: TRBD1 (6 bases). The germline gives CDR1 MDHEN, CDR2 SYDVKM. CDR3 size: 17 residues. Trimming removed 3 bases from V and 4 bases from J, with 21 bases in between.

V and J are TRBV9 and TRBJ1-6; D uncertain. The V and J ends lost 0 bases and 12 bases respectively, with 10 bases between them. The CDR3 runs 13 residues. The germline CDR1 and CDR2 sequences are SGDLS and YYNGEE. The CDR3 sequence: CASSVAWQRPLHF. In DNA form, the CDR3 reads TGTGCCAGCAGCGTAGCTTGGCAACGACCCCTCCACTTT.

The chain couples TRBV28 to TRBJ1-2; tentatively, D is TRBD1 (6 bases). The length of the CDR3 is 13 residues. Germline values: CDR1 MDHEN, CDR2 SYDVKM. Trimming removed 5 bases from V and 2 bases from J, with 9 bases in between. CDR3 in amino acids: CASSTQGNYGYTF. The DNA of the CDR3 is TGTGCCAGCAGTACACAGGGCAACTATGGCTACACCTTC.

The rearrangement uses TRBV20-1 and TRBJ1-1; D remains ambiguous. The CDR3 totals 13 residues. Per germline, CDR1 DFQATT and CDR2 SNEGSKA (reference sequence). V lost 3 bases to trimming and J lost 6 bases, with 14 bases between them. DNA for the CDR3: TGCAGTGCTAGTCGCGGGGTACCGCCTGAAGCTTTCTTT. This sequence encodes CSASRGVPPEAFF.

CDR3 protein: CSAPLGGGYTF. The CDR3 coding sequence is TGCAGTGCCCCCCTGGGAGGCGGCTACACCTTC. The rearrangement uses TRBV20-1 and TRBJ1-2; D not certain. The CDR3 has 11 amino acids. Germline V gene sequence: CDR1 DFQATT, CDR2 SNEGSKA (reference sequence). V was trimmed by 6 bases and J by 8 bases, leaving 13 bases between them.

The CDR3 DNA sequence: TGTGCCAGCAGTTACTCGATAAGGAGCTCCTACGAGCAGTACTTC. It encodes CASSYSIRSSYEQYF. This chain connects TRBV6-2 or TRBV6-3 to TRBJ2-7; the D is unclear. Germline CDR1 MNHEY, CDR2 SVGEGT. The CDR3 sequence is 15 residues long. Trimming removed 0 bases from V and 0 bases from J, with 9 bases in between.

The chain has TRBV2 and TRBJ2-3; no definite D call. CDR3 size: 15 residues. Trimming cost V 3 bases and J 0 bases, with 10 bases left between them. Germline values: CDR1 SNHLY, CDR2 FYNNEI. CDR3 in amino acids: CASSDWRNSTDTQYF. CDR3 nucleotides: TGTGCCAGCAGTGATTGGAGAAATAGCACAGATACGCAGTATTTT. Variable domain in full (rest from reference TRBV2 and TRBJ2-3): EPEVTQTPSHQVTQMGQEVILRCVPISNHLYFYWYRQILGQKVEFLVSFYNNEISEKSEIFDDQFSVERPDGSNFTLKIRSTKLEDSAMYFCASSDWRNSTDTQYFGPGTRLTVL.

V and J are TRBV5-1 and TRBJ2-7; 7 bases are shared with TRBD1. This CDR3 comprises 15 residues. V shed 0 bases, J shed 1 base, and the junction held 4 bases outside the gene matches. CDR1 and CDR2 from the germline V gene are SGHRS and YFSETQ. Here the CDR3 reads CASSLVTGMSYEQYF. In nucleotides, the CDR3 is TGCGCCAGCAGCTTGGTGACAGGGATGTCCTACGAGCAGTACTTC.

The chain links TRBV7-9 to TRBJ1-2, with 10 bases fitting TRBD1. Per germline, CDR1 SEHNR and CDR2 FQNEAQ (reference sequence). The CDR3 is 15 residues long. V was pared by 4 bases and J by 7 bases, with 9 bases of the junction left unmatched. Written as DNA, the CDR3 is TGTGCCAGCAGCTCCAGGGACAGGGGATCAGCTGGCTACACCTTC. Translated: CASSSRDRGSAGYTF.